One sample yielded the 11 T cell receptor beta chains listed below, sequenced in a study of cytomegalovirus exposure and HLA in healthy donors. PCR employed 60 Vbeta and 13 Jbeta primers. The assay was immunoSEQ multiplex PCR, and TCRdb's table has in-frame clones only and misses some. Of about 57,000 clones listed, roughly 84% are singletons. Sequenced material: PBMCs. All receptors come from a man aged 25 to 40 in good health and CMV-seronegative.

This clone was picked up a small number of times. This chain uses TRBV10-3 with TRBJ1-1; possibly TRBD1 for D (5 bases). The germline V gene has CDR1 ENHRY and CDR2 SYGVKD. The CDR3 spans 14 residues. The V and J ends lost 4 bases and 5 bases respectively, with 14 bases between them. CDR3 nucleotides: TGTGCCATCAGTGCAATTGGACCAGGGACTGAAGCTTTCTTT. This codes for CAISAIGPGTEAFF.

This chain uses TRBV4-3 with TRBJ2-7; D may be TRBD1 (6 bases). Germline-derived CDR1 and CDR2 are LGHNA and YSLEER. The CDR3 totals 15 residues. Trimming removed 4 bases from V and 6 bases from J, with 19 bases in between. In DNA, the CDR3 is TGCGCCAGCAGCCTCGGGACGGGGAAAGGGGGCGAGCAGTACTTC. It is translated as CASSLGTGKGGEQYF.

V and J are TRBV4-2 and TRBJ1-2; D uncertain. V was shortened by 4 bases and J by 8 bases, with 11 bases between the two germline ends. Germline V gene lookup returns CDR1 LGHNA and CDR2 YNFKEQ. The CDR3 totals 12 residues. CDR3 sequence (DNA): TGTGCCAGCAGCCGTCCCACTGAGGGCTACACCTTC. As protein: CASSRPTEGYTF.

The chain couples TRBV9 to TRBJ2-5; weak D call: TRBD1 (5 bases). The V end was cut by 3 bases, the J end by 5 bases, with 17 bases between. Germline V gene data show CDR1 as SGDLS and CDR2 as YYNGEE. CDR3 length: 15 amino acids. In DNA, the CDR3 is TGTGCCAGCAGCGCCCGACTGACAGATTGGGAGACCCAGTACTTC. It is translated as CASSARLTDWETQYF.

The V call is TRBV19, the J call TRBJ2-3; TRBD1 matches at 11 bases. Losses at the gene ends were 0 bases for V and 4 bases for J; bases not matched to a gene: 6. Germline V gene sequence: CDR1 LNHDA, CDR2 SQIVND (reference sequence). The CDR3 extends over 17 amino acids. The CDR3 nucleotides read TGTGCCAGTAGTATAGATGGGACAGGGGGTATTGCAGATACGCAGTATTTT. As protein: CASSIDGTGGIADTQYF.

V is TRBV7-2 and J is TRBJ2-7, with 13 bases identical to TRBD2. The J segment lost 4 bases and the V segment lost 3 bases, leaving 3 bases of the junction unmatched. The CDR3 is 15 amino acids. The germline gives CDR1 SGHTA, CDR2 FQGNSA. The CDR3 spells CASSFPGLAGYEQYF. Written as DNA, the CDR3 is TGTGCCAGCAGCTTCCCGGGACTAGCGGGGTACGAGCAGTACTTC.

The V gene is TRBV7-9, the J gene TRBJ2-2, with 9 bases identical to TRBD1. The germline gives CDR1 SEHNR, CDR2 FQNEAQ (reference sequence). The CDR3 has 16 amino acids. The V and J ends lost 5 bases and 3 bases, in that order; junction bases with no gene match: 7. CDR3 residues: CASSPSDRGYTGELFF. CDR3 DNA sequence: TGTGCCAGCAGCCCGAGCGACAGGGGGTACACCGGGGAGCTGTTTTTT.

This clone showed up just once. This rearrangement joins TRBV7-9 to TRBJ2-1, with 10 bases lining up with TRBD2. CDR1 is SEHNR and CDR2 is FQNEAQ in the germline V gene (reference sequence). This CDR3 has 16 residues. V was pared by 1 base and J by 3 bases, with 3 bases of the junction left unmatched. CDR3 coding DNA: TGTGCCAGCAGCTTAGATCGGACTAGCGGCTACAATGAGCAGTTCTTC. It encodes CASSLDRTSGYNEQFF.

The chain couples TRBV5-4 to TRBJ2-2; perhaps TRBD1 as D (9 bases). The CDR3 is 17 amino acids. Trimming cost V 4 bases and J 4 bases, with 20 bases left between them. Germline assignment: CDR1 SGHNT and CDR2 YYREEE (reference sequence). In DNA, the CDR3 is TGTGCCAGCAGCCCACAGGGGGCGGGGGGCGCCACCGGGGAGCTGTTTTTT. Translating gives CASSPQGAGGATGELFF.

The chain combines TRBV27 with TRBJ2-2; D ambiguous. Germline-derived CDR1 and CDR2 are MNHEY and SMNVEV (reference sequence). CDR3 size: 14 residues. V lost 5 bases and J 3 bases, leaving 10 bases between the germline ends. CDR3 sequence reads: CASSPSSYTGELFF. The CDR3 DNA reads as TGTGCCAGCAGTCCTAGTTCTTACACCGGGGAGCTGTTTTTT.

The chain joins TRBV6-1 to TRBJ1-1, with unresolved D. V lost 4 bases to trimming and J lost 3 bases, with 6 bases between them. This CDR3 contains 12 residues. CDR1 is MNHNS, CDR2 SASEGT, per germline. The CDR3 DNA follows: TGTGCCAGCAGTGGGAGGGACACTGAAGCTTTCTTT. Its protein product is CASSGRDTEAFF.